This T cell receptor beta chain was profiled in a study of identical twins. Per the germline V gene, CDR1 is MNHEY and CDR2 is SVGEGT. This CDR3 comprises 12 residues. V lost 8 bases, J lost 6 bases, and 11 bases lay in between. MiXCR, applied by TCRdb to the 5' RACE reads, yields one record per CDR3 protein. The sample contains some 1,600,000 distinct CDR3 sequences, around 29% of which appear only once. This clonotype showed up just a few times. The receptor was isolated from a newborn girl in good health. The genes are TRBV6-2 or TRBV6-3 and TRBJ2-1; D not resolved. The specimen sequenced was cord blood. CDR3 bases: TGTGCCAGCGCCCCCTGGGGCAATGAGCAGTTCTTC. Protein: CASAPWGNEQFF.